This T cell receptor (beta chain) was captured in a study of chemoradiotherapy in HPV16-positive cancers. This clone was counted once. CDR1 is GTSNPN, CDR2 SVGIG, per germline (reference sequence). CDR3 length: 14 residues. V was shortened by 2 bases and J by 1 base, with 10 bases between the two germline ends. Sequenced by immunoSEQ multiplex PCR; TCRdb stores in-frame clones only, minus some. The sample carries thousands of clones, nearly 85% recorded once. J is TRBJ2-3 and V is TRBV30, with D possibly being TRBD2 (5 bases). The sequenced sample was tumor tissue, obtained from a patient who underwent chemoradiotherapy. This TCR derives from a human donor with HPV-associated anogenital cancer. This CDR3 is CAWSWEPGTDTQYF. As DNA, the CDR3 is TGTGCCTGGAGTTGGGAGCCCGGCACAGATACGCAGTATTTT.